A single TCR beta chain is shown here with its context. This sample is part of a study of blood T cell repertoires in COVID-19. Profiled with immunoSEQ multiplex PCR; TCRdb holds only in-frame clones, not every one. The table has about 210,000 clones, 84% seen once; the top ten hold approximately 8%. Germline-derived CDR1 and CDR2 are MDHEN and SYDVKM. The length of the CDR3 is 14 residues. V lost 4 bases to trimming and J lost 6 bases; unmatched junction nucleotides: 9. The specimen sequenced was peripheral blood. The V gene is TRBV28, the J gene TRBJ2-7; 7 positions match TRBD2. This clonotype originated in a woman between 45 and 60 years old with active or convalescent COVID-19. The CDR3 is CASSSRGGRAEQYV. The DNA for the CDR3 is TGTGCCAGCAGTTCGCGGGGAGGGAGGGCCGAGCAGTACGTC.